The 8 T cell receptor beta chains reported below all come from one sample, sequenced in a study of shared clonotypes between healthy human individuals. Generated by immunoSEQ multiplex PCR, the TCRdb table keeps only in-frame clones and is missing some. The sample lists 150,000 to 200,000 clones, approximately 61% occurring once. The material sequenced was memory CD4+ T cells sorted from blood. Subset indicated: CD45RA-negative fraction. The receptors were sampled from a man aged 30-40 years in good health.

This chain joins TRBV5-1 and TRBJ2-1, with D possibly matching TRBD1 (5 bases). Between the trimmed V and J ends, which lost 1 base and 4 bases, there was a span of 15 bases. The CDR3 loop spans 16 amino acids. The germline V gene encodes CDR1 SGHRS and CDR2 YFSETQ. CDR3 coding DNA: TGCGCCAGCAGCTTGTCTCCAGCGTCAGGGTACAATGAGCAGTTCTTC. Amino acid sequence: CASSLSPASGYNEQFF. Variable domain in full (rest from reference TRBV5-1 and TRBJ2-1): KAGVTQTPRYLIKTRGQQVTLSCSPISGHRSVSWYQQTPGQGLQFLFEYFSETQRNKGNFPGRFSGRQFSNSRSEMNVSTLELGDSALYLCASSLSPASGYNEQFFGPGTRLTVL.

The genes are TRBV25-1 and TRBJ2-3; either TRBD1 or TRBD2 may supply D (5 bases each). Germline CDR1 MGHDK, CDR2 SYGVNS. The length of the CDR3 is 15 residues. V was cut by 6 bases and J by 5 bases, with 18 bases left in between. This CDR3 reads CASSPPGRSVDTQYF. For the CDR3, the DNA is TGTGCCAGCAGCCCTCCGGGACGATCTGTAGATACGCAGTATTTT.

The chain uses TRBV6-5 and TRBJ2-1; TRBD2 agrees at 7 bases. CDR3 length: 15 residues. Germline CDR1 and CDR2: MNHEY and SVGAGI. V gave up 8 bases and J gave up 9 bases; unmatched junction bases: 16. Written as DNA, the CDR3 is TGTGCCAGCTACCGCGGGGGAGCAGAGGTACGTGAGCAGTTCTTC. This codes for CASYRGGAEVREQFF.

The chain is built from TRBV7-6 and TRBJ2-1, with 9 nucleotides matching TRBD1. The germline CDR1 and CDR2 sequences are SGHVS and FNYEAQ. This CDR3 has 15 residues. The V segment lost 5 bases and the J segment 2 bases; nucleotides outside the gene matches: 4. DNA of the CDR3: TGTGCCAGCAGCCCGGGACAGGGAACCTACAATGAGCAGTTCTTC. This gives the protein CASSPGQGTYNEQFF.

This clone came up a few times. The genes are TRBV10-3 and TRBJ1-3; TRBD1 aligns across 7 bases. From germline, CDR1 is ENHRY and CDR2 SYGVKD. V was clipped by 6 bases and J by 3 bases; unmatched bases: 5. The CDR3 has 14 amino acids. CDR3 coding DNA: TGTGCCATCAGGAGAACAGGGGATGGAAACACCATATATTTT. Translation gives CAIRRTGDGNTIYF.

This clone has more than one count but fewer than ten. CDR3 amino acids: CASSSSGTGYGDTQYF. In nucleotides, the CDR3 is TGTGCCAGCAGTAGTAGCGGGACGGGTTACGGAGATACGCAGTATTTT. The V gene is TRBV28, the J gene TRBJ2-3, with 8 bases fitting TRBD2. This CDR3 region has 16 residues. The trim removed 5 bases at V and 5 bases at J, leaving 12 bases unmatched. The germline V gene has CDR1 MDHEN and CDR2 SYDVKM.

This clone was detected only once. The rearrangement joins TRBV7-9 to TRBJ2-3; D tentatively fits TRBD1 or TRBD2 (6 bases each). Trimming left V 5 bases short and J 8 bases short, with 26 bases between. The V gene's germline CDR1 is SEHNR and CDR2 FQNEAQ (reference sequence). The CDR3 has 17 amino acids. The CDR3: CASSPHPRREQGGTQYF. The CDR3, as DNA: TGTGCCAGCAGCCCCCACCCTAGGCGGGAACAGGGCGGTACGCAGTATTTT.

The chain is built from TRBV18 and TRBJ2-7, with 10 positions matching TRBD2. Germline V CDR1 and CDR2: KGHSH, LQKENI. The CDR3 runs 15 residues. V shed 3 bases and J 4 bases; nucleotides not matched to a gene: 6. The CDR3 region has the DNA TGTGCCAGCTCACCCGGACTAGCGGACCCATACGAGCAGTACTTC. It encodes CASSPGLADPYEQYF.